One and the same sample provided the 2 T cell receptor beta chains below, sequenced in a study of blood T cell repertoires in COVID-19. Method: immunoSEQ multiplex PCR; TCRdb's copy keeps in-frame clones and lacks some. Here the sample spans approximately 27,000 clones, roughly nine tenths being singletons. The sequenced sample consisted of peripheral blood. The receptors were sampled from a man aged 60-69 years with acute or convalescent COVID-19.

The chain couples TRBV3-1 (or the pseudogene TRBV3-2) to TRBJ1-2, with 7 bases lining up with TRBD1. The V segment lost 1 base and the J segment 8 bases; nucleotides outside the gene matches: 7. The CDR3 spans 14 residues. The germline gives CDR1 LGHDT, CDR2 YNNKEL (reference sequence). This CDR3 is CASSQGPGGGGYTF. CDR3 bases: TGTGCCAGCAGCCAAGGCCCGGGAGGGGGCGGCTACACCTTC.

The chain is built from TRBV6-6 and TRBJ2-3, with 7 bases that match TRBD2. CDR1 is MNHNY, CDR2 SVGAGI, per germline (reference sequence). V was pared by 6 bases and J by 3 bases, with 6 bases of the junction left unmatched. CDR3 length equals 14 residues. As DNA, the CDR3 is TGTGCCAGCAGCCCTACGGGGGGTACAGATACGCAGTATTTT. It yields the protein CASSPTGGTDTQYF.